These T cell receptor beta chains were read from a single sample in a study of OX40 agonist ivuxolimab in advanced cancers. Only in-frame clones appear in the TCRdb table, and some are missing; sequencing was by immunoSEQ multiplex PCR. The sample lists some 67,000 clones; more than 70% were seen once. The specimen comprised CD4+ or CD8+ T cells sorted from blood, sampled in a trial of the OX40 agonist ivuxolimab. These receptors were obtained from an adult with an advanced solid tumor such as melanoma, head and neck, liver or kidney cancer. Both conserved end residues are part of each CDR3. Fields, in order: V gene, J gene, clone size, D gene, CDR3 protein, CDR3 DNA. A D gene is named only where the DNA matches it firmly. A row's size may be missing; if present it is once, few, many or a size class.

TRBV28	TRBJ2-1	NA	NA	CASTFGPYNEQFF	TGTGCCAGCACCTTTGGTCCCTACAATGAGCAGTTCTTC
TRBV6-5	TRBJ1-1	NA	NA	CASSSIGGATEAFF	TGTGCCAGCAGTTCTATAGGGGGGGCCACTGAAGCTTTCTTT
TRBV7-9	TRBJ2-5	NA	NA	CASSLNSQETQYF	TGTGCCAGCAGCTTAAACTCTCAAGAGACCCAGTACTTC
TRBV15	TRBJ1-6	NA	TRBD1	CATSRDRGSPLHF	TGTGCCACGTCCCGAGACAGGGGTTCACCCCTCCACTTT
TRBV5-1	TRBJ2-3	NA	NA	CASSLRSGGTDTQYF	TGCGCCAGCAGCTTGAGAAGTGGGGGGACAGATACGCAGTATTTT
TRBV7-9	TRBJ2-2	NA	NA	CASSLAPGDTGELFF	TGTGCCAGCAGCTTAGCCCCCGGGGACACCGGGGAGCTGTTTTTT
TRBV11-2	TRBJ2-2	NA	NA	CASSRSQANTGELFF	TGTGCCAGCAGCCGCTCGCAGGCCAACACCGGGGAGCTGTTTTTT
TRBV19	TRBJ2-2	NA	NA	CASIGGRTGELFF	TGTGCCAGTATTGGAGGGCGCACCGGGGAGCTGTTTTTT
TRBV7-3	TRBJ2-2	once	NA	CASSDGVGELFF	TGTGCCAGCAGTGACGGGGTCGGGGAGCTGTTTTTT
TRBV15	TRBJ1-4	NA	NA	CATSRGIIPKAEKLFF	TGTGCCACCAGCAGAGGAATCATCCCTAAAGCGGAAAAACTGTTTTTT
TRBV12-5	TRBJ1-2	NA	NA	CASAAQGLVGGYTF	TGTGCTAGTGCCGCGCAGGGGCTAGTGGGGGGCTACACCTTC
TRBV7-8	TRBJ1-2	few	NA	CASSPQGLLTYGYTF	TGTGCCAGCAGCCCTCAGGGCCTCCTGACTTATGGCTACACCTTC
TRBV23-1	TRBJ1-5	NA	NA	CASSQPGSRRRSNQPQHF	TGCGCCAGCAGTCAACCGGGGTCGCGCCGAAGGAGCAATCAGCCCCAGCATTTT
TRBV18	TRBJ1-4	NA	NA	CASSLRDAQVGEKLFF	TGTGCCAGCTCTCTACGGGACGCCCAGGTCGGTGAAAAACTGTTTTTT
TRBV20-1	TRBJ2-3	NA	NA	CSAPLHTQYF	TGCAGTGCGCCTTTACATACGCAGTATTTT
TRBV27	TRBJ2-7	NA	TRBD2	CASSHSGRYEQYF	TGTGCCAGCAGTCATAGCGGGAGATACGAGCAGTACTTC
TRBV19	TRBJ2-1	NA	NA	CASSTRQSGQFF	TGTGCCAGTAGTACCCGCCAGAGCGGACAGTTCTTC
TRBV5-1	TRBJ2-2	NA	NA	CASGDAGELFF	TGCGCCAGCGGGGATGCCGGGGAGCTGTTTTTT
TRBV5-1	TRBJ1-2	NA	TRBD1	CASSLDRGYGYTF	TGCGCCAGCAGCTTAGACAGGGGCTATGGCTACACCTTC
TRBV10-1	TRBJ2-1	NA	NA	CASSGRGPGGNEQFF	TGCGCCAGCAGTGGCAGGGGGCCGGGGGGCAATGAGCAGTTCTTC
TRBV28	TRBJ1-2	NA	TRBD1	CASRPTGYPGYTF	TGTGCCAGCAGGCCGACAGGGTACCCCGGCTACACCTTC
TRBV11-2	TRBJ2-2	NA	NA	CASRRTGLNTGELFF	TGTGCCAGCAGACGAACAGGGTTGAACACCGGGGAGCTGTTTTTT
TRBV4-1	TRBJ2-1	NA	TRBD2	CASSQDQRGTSYNEQFF	TGCGCCAGCAGCCAAGATCAGCGGGGGACCTCCTACAATGAGCAGTTCTTC
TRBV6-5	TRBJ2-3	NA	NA	CASSYQYSDTQYF	TGTGCCAGCAGTTACCAATACTCAGATACGCAGTATTTT
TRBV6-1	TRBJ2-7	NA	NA	CASSEVRGWQYF	TGTGCCAGCAGCGAGGTCAGGGGTTGGCAGTACTTC
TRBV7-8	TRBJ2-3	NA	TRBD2	CASRTGTSGMADTQYF	TGTGCCAGCAGGACCGGGACTAGCGGGATGGCAGATACGCAGTATTTT
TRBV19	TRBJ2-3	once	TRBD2	CASSIPGLVGDTQYF	TGTGCCAGTAGTATCCCTGGACTAGTGGGGGATACGCAGTATTTT
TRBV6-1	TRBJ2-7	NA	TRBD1	CASSERTGGSYEQYF	TGTGCCAGCAGTGAAAGGACAGGGGGCTCCTACGAGCAGTACTTC
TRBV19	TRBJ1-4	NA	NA	CASRGDSKIRGEKLFF	TGTGCCAGTAGAGGGGATTCTAAAATTAGAGGCGAAAAACTGTTTTTT
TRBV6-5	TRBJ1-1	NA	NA	CASSRGRGNTEAFF	TGTGCCAGCAGTCGGGGCCGGGGGAACACTGAAGCTTTCTTT
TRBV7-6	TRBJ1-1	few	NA	CASSLESGLTEAFF	TGTGCCAGCAGCTTAGAGTCAGGGCTCACTGAAGCTTTCTTT
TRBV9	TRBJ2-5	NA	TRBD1	CASSSGDSQETQYF	TGTGCCAGCAGCTCAGGGGACAGCCAAGAGACCCAGTACTTC
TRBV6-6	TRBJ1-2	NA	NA	CASSYLAGVGYTF	TGTGCCAGCAGTTACTTGGCAGGGGTCGGCTACACCTTC
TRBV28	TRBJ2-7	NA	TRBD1	CASRRDRGSYEQYF	TGTGCCAGCAGACGGGACAGGGGGTCCTACGAGCAGTACTTC
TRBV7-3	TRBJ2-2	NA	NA	CASSLNGANTGELFF	TGTGCCAGCAGCTTAAATGGGGCGAACACCGGGGAGCTGTTTTTT
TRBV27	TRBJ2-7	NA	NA	CASSEGGRGSIEQYF	TGTGCCAGCAGCGAGGGAGGCAGGGGCTCAATCGAGCAGTACTTC
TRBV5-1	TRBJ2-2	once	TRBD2	CASSWASGTLDTGELFF	TGCGCCAGCAGCTGGGCTAGCGGGACCCTGGACACCGGGGAGCTGTTTTTT
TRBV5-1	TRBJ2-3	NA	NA	CASSLARGGDTQYF	TGCGCCAGCAGCTTGGCCAGGGGAGGGGATACGCAGTATTTT
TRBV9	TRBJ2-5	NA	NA	CASSPNPEETQYF	TGTGCCAGCAGCCCAAACCCCGAAGAGACCCAGTACTTC
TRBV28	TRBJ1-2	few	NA	CASRVGGGRGNQANYGYTF	TGTGCCAGCAGAGTCGGGGGAGGGCGTGGGAATCAAGCTAACTATGGCTACACCTTC
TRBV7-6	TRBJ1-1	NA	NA	CASSLGANTEAFF	TGTGCCAGCAGCTTGGGGGCGAACACTGAAGCTTTCTTT
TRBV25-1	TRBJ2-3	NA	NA	CASSDSLGVGDTQYF	TGTGCCAGCAGTGACTCATTAGGGGTGGGAGATACGCAGTATTTT
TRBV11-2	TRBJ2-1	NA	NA	CASSLVIVATEQFF	TGTGCCAGCAGCTTAGTGATCGTAGCTACTGAGCAGTTCTTC
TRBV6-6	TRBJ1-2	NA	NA	CASSYSEGGSYGYTF	TGTGCCAGCAGTTACTCGGAGGGGGGGTCCTATGGCTACACCTTC
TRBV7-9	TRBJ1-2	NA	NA	CASSRGTASNYGYTF	TGTGCCAGCAGCCGGGGGACGGCCTCTAACTATGGCTACACCTTC
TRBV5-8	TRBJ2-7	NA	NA	CASSGSLFYEQYF	TGTGCCAGCTCCGGGTCTCTATTCTACGAGCAGTACTTC
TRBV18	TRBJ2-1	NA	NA	CASSRTGTSIPNEQFF	TGTGCCAGCTCACGAACCGGGACAAGTATCCCCAATGAGCAGTTCTTC
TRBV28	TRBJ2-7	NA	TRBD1	CASGRQGNYEQYF	TGTGCCAGTGGGAGACAGGGTAACTACGAGCAGTACTTC
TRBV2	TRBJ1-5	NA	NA	CASRTGGGSNQPQHF	TGTGCCAGCAGGACCGGAGGGGGTAGCAATCAGCCCCAGCATTTT
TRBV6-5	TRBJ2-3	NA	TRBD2	CASSYGTSGTDTQYF	TGTGCCAGCAGTTACGGGACTAGCGGAACAGATACGCAGTATTTT
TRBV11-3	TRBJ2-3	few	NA	CASSSWEWGTDTQYF	TGTGCCAGCAGCTCATGGGAGTGGGGCACAGATACGCAGTATTTT
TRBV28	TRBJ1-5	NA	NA	CASSSQGGGYSNQPQHF	TGTGCCAGCAGTTCACAGGGAGGGGGTTATAGCAATCAGCCCCAGCATTTT
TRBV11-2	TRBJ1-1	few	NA	CASSLRFGDKNTEAFF	TGTGCCAGCAGCTTACGCTTTGGGGACAAGAACACTGAAGCTTTCTTT
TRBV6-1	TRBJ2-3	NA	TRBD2	CASTETSGRDTQYF	TGTGCCAGCACCGAGACTAGCGGGAGAGATACGCAGTATTTT
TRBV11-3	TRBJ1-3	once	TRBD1	CATSKGASSGNTIYF	TGTGCCACCTCCAAGGGGGCTTCCTCTGGAAACACCATATATTTT
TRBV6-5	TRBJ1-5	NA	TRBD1	CASNLRGGNQPQHF	TGTGCCAGCAACCTCAGGGGGGGCAATCAGCCCCAGCATTTT
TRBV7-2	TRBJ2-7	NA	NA	CASRLGVSSYEQYF	TGTGCCAGCAGGCTCGGAGTTTCCTCCTACGAGCAGTACTTC
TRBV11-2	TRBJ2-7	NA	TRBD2	CASSPLAGGAYEQYF	TGTGCCAGCAGCCCCTTAGCGGGAGGCGCCTACGAGCAGTACTTC
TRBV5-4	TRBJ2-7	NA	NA	CASSLGTTTGEQYF	TGTGCCAGCAGCTTGGGGACTACCACTGGCGAGCAGTACTTC
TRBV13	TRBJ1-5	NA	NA	CASSLGDSNQPQHF	TGTGCCAGCAGCTTAGGCGACAGCAATCAGCCCCAGCATTTT